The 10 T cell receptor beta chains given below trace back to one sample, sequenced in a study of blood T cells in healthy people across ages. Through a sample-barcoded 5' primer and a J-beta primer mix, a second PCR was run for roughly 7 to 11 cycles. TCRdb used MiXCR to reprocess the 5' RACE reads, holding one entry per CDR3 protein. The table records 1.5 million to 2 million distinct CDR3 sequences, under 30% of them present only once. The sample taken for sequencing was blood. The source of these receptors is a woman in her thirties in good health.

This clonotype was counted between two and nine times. CDR3 region: CASSPGETGANVLTF. The CDR3 DNA follows: TGTGCCAGCAGCCCTGGGGAAACTGGGGCCAACGTCCTGACTTTC. The chain recombines TRBV14 with TRBJ2-6; D remains ambiguous. CDR3 length equals 15 residues. Trimming shortened V by 4 bases and J by 2 bases, and 9 bases separated the two germline ends. In germline, CDR1 is SGHDN, CDR2 FVKESK.

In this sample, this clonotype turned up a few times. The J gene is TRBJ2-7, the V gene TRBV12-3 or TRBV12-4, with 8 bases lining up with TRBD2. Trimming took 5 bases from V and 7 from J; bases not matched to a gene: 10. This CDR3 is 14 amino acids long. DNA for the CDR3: TGTGCCAGCAGTCCCGGGACTAGAGGTTGGGAGCAGTACTTC. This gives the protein CASSPGTRGWEQYF.

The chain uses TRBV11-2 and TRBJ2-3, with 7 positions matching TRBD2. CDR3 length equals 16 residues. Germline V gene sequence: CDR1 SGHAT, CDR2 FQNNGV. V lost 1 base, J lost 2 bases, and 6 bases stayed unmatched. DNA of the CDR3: TGTGCCAGCAGCTTAGTGGGAGGGCCCATCACAGATACGCAGTATTTT. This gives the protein CASSLVGGPITDTQYF. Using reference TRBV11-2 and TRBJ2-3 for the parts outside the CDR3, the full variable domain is EAGVAQSPRYKIIEKRQSVAFWCNPISGHATLYWYQQILGQGPKLLIQFQNNGVVDDSQLPKDRFSAERLKGVDSTLKIQPAKLEDSAVYLCASSLVGGPITDTQYFGPGTRLTVL.

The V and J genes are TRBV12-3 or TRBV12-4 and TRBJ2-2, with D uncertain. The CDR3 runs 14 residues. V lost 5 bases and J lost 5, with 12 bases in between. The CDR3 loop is CASSPTWETGELFF. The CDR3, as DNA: TGTGCCAGCAGTCCGACGTGGGAAACCGGGGAGCTGTTTTTT.

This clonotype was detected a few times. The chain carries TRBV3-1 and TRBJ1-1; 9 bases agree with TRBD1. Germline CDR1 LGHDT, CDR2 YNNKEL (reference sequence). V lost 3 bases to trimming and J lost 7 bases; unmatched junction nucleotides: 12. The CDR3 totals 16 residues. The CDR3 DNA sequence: TGTGCCAGCAGCCACTCTCCCGGGACAGGGTATGATGAAGCTTTCTTT. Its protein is CASSHSPGTGYDEAFF.

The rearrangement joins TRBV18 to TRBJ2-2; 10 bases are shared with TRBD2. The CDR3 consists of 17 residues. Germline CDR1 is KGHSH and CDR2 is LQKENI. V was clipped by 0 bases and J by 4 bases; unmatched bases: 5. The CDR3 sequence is CASSPPSGGLLTGELFF. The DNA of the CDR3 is TGTGCCAGCTCACCACCTAGCGGGGGGCTCCTCACCGGGGAGCTGTTTTTT.

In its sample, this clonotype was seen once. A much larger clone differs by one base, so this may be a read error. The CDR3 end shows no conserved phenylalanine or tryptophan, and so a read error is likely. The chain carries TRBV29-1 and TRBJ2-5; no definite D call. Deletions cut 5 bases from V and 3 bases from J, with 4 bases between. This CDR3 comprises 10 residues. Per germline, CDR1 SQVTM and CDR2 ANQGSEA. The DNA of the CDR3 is TGCAGCGTTTGGAAAGAGACCCAGTACTGC. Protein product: CSVWKETQYC.

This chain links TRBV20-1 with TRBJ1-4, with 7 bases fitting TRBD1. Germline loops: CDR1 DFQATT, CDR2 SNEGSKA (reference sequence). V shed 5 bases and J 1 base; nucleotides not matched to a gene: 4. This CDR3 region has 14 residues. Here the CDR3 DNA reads TGCAGTGCTGAGCACAGGGGAACTAATGAAAAACTGTTTTTT. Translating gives CSAEHRGTNEKLFF.

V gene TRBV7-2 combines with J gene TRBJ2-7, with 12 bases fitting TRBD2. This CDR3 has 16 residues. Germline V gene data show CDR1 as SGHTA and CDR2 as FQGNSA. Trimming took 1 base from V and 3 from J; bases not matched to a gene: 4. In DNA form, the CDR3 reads TGTGCCAGCAGCTTAGGGTCGACTAGCGGGAGCTACGAGCAGTACTTC. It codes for CASSLGSTSGSYEQYF.

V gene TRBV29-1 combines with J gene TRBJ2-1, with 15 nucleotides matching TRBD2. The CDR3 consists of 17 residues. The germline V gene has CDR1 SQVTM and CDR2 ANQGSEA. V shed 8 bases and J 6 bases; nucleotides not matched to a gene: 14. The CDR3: CSLKGLAGGRGCNEQFF. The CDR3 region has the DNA TGCAGCCTCAAAGGACTAGCGGGAGGGAGGGGCTGCAATGAGCAGTTCTTC.